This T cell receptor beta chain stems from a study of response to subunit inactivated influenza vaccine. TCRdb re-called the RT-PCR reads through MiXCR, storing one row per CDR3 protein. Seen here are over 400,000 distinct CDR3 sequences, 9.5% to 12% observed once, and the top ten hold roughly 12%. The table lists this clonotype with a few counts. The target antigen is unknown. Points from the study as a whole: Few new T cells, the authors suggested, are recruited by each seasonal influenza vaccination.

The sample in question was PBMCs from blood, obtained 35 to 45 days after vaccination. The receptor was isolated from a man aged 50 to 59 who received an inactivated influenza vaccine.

CDR3 in DNA: TGTGCCAGCAGCTTTTACGGAGTCGGGGAGACCCAGTACTTC. This codes for CASSFYGVGETQYF. This chain joins TRBV7-8 and TRBJ2-5; no reliable D call. V lost 3 bases and J lost 5, with 13 bases in between. Germline V gene data show CDR1 as SGHVS and CDR2 as FQNEAQ. The CDR3 has 14 amino acids.